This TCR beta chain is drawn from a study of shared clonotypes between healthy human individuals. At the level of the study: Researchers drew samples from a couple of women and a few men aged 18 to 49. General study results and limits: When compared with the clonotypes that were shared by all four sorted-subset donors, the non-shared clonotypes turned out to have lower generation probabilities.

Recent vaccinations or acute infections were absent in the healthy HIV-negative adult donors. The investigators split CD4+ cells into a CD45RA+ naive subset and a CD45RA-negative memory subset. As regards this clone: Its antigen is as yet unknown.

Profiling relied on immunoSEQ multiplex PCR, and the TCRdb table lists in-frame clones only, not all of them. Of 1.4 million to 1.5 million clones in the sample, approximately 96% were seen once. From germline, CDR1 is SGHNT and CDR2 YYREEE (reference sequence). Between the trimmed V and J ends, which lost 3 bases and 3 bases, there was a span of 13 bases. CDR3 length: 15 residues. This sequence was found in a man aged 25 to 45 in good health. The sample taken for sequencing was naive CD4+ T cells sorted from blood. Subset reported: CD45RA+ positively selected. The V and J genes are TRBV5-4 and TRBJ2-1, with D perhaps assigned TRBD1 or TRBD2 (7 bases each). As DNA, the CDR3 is TGTGCCAGCAGCTCAGGGGGAGGGGTCTACAATGAGCAGTTCTTC. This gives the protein CASSSGGGVYNEQFF. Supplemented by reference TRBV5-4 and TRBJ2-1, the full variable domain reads ETGVTQSPTHLIKTRGQQVTLRCSSQSGHNTVSWYQQALGQGPQFIFQYYREEENGRGNFPPRFSGLQFPNYSSELNVNALELDDSALYLCASSSGGGVYNEQFFGPGTRLTVL.